A single sample gave rise to the 8 T cell receptor beta chains below, sequenced in a study of blood T cell repertoires in COVID-19. TCRdb's table, derived via immunoSEQ multiplex PCR, lists solely in-frame clones and lacks some. The table includes a few hundred thousand clones, roughly 86% detected once. Material: peripheral blood. These receptors came from a human donor in a cohort sampled during active COVID-19.

The chain links TRBV6-5 to TRBJ2-7; D perhaps matches TRBD1 (6 bases). The V gene's germline CDR1 is MNHEY and CDR2 SVGAGI. V was trimmed by 5 bases and J by 5 bases, leaving 13 bases between them. The CDR3 consists of 13 residues. CDR3 nucleotide sequence: TGTGCCAGCAGTAAACAGGGTTCCCACGAGCAGTACTTC. It encodes CASSKQGSHEQYF.

This clone showed up just a few times. V gene TRBV5-1 combines with J gene TRBJ1-1; D call uncertain. Germline loops: CDR1 SGHRS, CDR2 YFSETQ. Trimming stripped 0 bases from V and 7 bases from J, with 10 bases between. The CDR3 contains 13 residues. CDR3: CASSLGAGIEAFF. The CDR3, as DNA: TGCGCCAGCAGCTTGGGTGCGGGGATTGAAGCTTTCTTT.

This chain joins TRBV21-1 and TRBJ2-1; TRBD2 is the table's D call, not checked against the DNA. TRBV21-1 is shown as a pseudogene. This CDR3 contains 17 residues. The CDR3: CASSKGAERESPNEQFF. The DNA of the CDR3 is TGTGCCAGCAGCAAAGGGGCGGAGCGGGAGTCTCCGAATGAGCAGTTCTTC.

This clone was counted once. J is TRBJ2-6 and V is TRBV6-5, with 8 bases identical to TRBD1. The germline V gene encodes CDR1 MNHEY and CDR2 SVGAGI. CDR3 length equals 15 residues. After removal of 8 bases from V and 3 bases from J, the junction contained 6 bases not matched to a gene. The CDR3: CASVWTGFGANVLTF. The DNA for the CDR3 is TGTGCCAGCGTCTGGACAGGGTTTGGGGCCAACGTCCTGACTTTC.

DNA for the CDR3: TGCGCCAGCAGCTTTTCGGACAGGGTTGATGGCTACACCTTC. As protein: CASSFSDRVDGYTF. The chain joins TRBV5-1 to TRBJ1-2; the match to TRBD1 covers 8 bases. Germline-derived CDR1 and CDR2 are SGHRS and YFSETQ. The CDR3 contains 14 residues. The ends lost 2 bases at V and 6 bases at J; junction bases unmatched: 6.

In its sample, this clone was seen many times. The chain has TRBV9 and TRBJ1-5; 10 bases line up with TRBD1. The CDR3 runs 15 residues. V shed 4 bases, J shed 9 bases, and the junction held 10 bases outside the gene matches. Germline CDR1 reads SGDLS; CDR2 reads YYNGEE. CDR3 loop: CASSPTGDRGPPQHF. The CDR3 coding sequence is TGTGCCAGCAGCCCCACAGGGGACAGGGGTCCGCCCCAGCATTTT.

J is TRBJ2-7 and V is TRBV4-3, with 8 bases aligning to TRBD1. The CDR3 has 16 amino acids. Per the germline V gene, CDR1 is LGHNA and CDR2 is YSLEER. V trimming: 2 bases; J trimming: 4 bases; junction bases outside the gene matches: 10. CDR3 in DNA: TGCGCCAGCAGCCAACCAAAGACAGGGGACGGATACGAGCAGTACTTC. This translates into CASSQPKTGDGYEQYF.

The CDR3 region is CASSSQLYYEQYF. CDR3 in DNA: TGTGCCAGCAGCTCTCAACTCTACTACGAGCAGTACTTC. This chain uses TRBV5-6 with TRBJ2-7; the D is unclear. Looked up from germline, CDR1 is SGHDT and CDR2 is YYEEEE. Trimming pared 3 bases from V and 3 bases from J, leaving 10 bases between. The CDR3 spans 13 residues.